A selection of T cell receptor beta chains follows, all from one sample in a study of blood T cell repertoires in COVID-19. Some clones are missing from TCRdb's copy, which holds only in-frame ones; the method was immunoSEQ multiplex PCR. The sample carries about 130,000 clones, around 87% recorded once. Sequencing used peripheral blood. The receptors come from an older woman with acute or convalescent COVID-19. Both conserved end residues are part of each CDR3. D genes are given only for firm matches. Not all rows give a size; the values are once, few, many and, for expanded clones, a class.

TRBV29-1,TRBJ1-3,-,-,CSVEGGISGNTIYF,TGCAGCGTTGAGGGAGGGATCTCTGGAAACACCATATATTTT
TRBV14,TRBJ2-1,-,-,CASSQLLADEQFF,TGTGCCAGCAGCCAACTCCTCGCAGATGAGCAGTTCTTC
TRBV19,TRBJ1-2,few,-,CASSNPPGDGYTF,TGTGCCAGTAGTAACCCCCCAGGCGATGGCTACACCTTC
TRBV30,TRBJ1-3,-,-,CAWSVRGGTGNTIYF,TGTGCCTGGAGTGTAAGGGGAGGCACTGGAAACACCATATATTTT
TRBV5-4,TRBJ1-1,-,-,CASSLGGGAPGAEAFF,TGTGCCAGCAGCTTGGGAGGAGGGGCGCCTGGGGCTGAAGCTTTCTTT
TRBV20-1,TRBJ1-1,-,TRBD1,CSAGGSTKGAGNTEAFF,TGCAGTGCTGGTGGATCTACTAAGGGGGCGGGGAACACTGAAGCTTTCTTT
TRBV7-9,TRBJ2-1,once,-,CASSLAPGLEQFF,TGTGCCAGCAGCTTAGCGCCAGGACTGGAGCAGTTCTTC
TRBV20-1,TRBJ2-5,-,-,CSAPSGRTQYF,TGCAGTGCCCCCTCGGGTAGGACCCAGTACTTC
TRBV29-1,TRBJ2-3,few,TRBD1,CSVATGTATDTQYF,TGCAGCGTCGCGACCGGGACAGCCACAGATACGCAGTATTTT
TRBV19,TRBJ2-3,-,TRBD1,CASSPGTGYRDTQYF,TGTGCCAGTAGCCCGGGGACAGGGTACCGGGATACGCAGTATTTT
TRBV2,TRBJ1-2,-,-,CASSVRSGYGYTF,TGTGCCAGCAGTGTTAGATCGGGCTATGGCTACACCTTC
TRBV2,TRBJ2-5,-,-,CAGTGSWQETQYF,TGTGCCGGGACCGGGAGTTGGCAAGAGACCCAGTACTTC
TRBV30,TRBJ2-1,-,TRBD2,CAWSLSGRRNEQFF,TGTGCCTGGAGTTTGAGCGGGAGGCGCAATGAGCAGTTCTTC